The 19 T cell receptor beta chains reported below all come from one sample, sequenced in a study of T-cell reconstitution after alpha-beta-depleted transplantation in children (dated by TCRdb to about 2016). The meaning of the sample's treatment or condition label: allogeneic hematopoietic cell transplantation with graft depleted of TCRalphabeta T cells and CD19 B cells. The library was obtained by PCR. Sequencing relied on an Illumina HiSeq 2500. TCR libraries were prepared with molecular barcoding, using unique molecular identifiers to normalize TCRbeta repertoire quantification. Through fastp at Q25 and MiXCR, TCRdb rebuilt clones from the public reads, retaining in-frame beta chains. Each record represents a unique CDR3 protein, reported with the most common genes and DNA among its rows. Within this sample are 500,000 to 750,000 distinct CDR3 sequences, with around 27% of them counted one time only. The ten largest account for about a third of the sample.

Sequences were derived from PBMCs, sampled before TCRalphabeta/CD19-depleted stem cell transplant. Receptors were obtained from a boy in the first two years of life with Wiskott-Aldrich syndrome, due to receive a stem cell transplant.

This clonotype was counted a few times. The chain couples TRBV20-1 to TRBJ2-7; TRBD2 agrees at 8 bases. The ends lost 6 bases at V and 1 base at J; junction bases unmatched: 8. CDR3 length: 14 amino acids. Germline CDR1 is DFQATT and CDR2 is SNEGSKA (reference sequence). The CDR3 DNA sequence: TGCAGTGCCCACCTAGCGGGCGGGTCCTACGAGCAGTACTTC. It yields the protein CSAHLAGGSYEQYF.

This clonotype has just a few counts. This chain uses TRBV21-1 with TRBJ2-1; the table's D call TRBD2 went unverified against the DNA. TRBV21-1 is classified as a pseudogene. The CDR3 length is 14 residues. The CDR3 DNA follows: TGTGCCAGCAGCAAAGTATGGGCCCCCAATGAGCAGTTCTTC. Protein sequence: CASSKVWAPNEQFF.

This chain uses TRBV5-1 with TRBJ2-1; no clear D. This CDR3 has 13 residues. V lost 0 bases, J lost 5 bases, and 6 bases lay in between. Germline assignment: CDR1 SGHRS and CDR2 YFSETQ. The CDR3 DNA follows: TGCGCCAGCAGCTTGGCTCAGCACAATGAGCAGTTCTTC. This encodes CASSLAQHNEQFF.

Only a few counts were recorded for this clonotype. The chain combines TRBV7-6 with TRBJ1-4; D is possibly TRBD1 (5 bases). The CDR3 covers 16 residues. The germline V gene encodes CDR1 SGHVS and CDR2 FNYEAQ. Between the trimmed V and J ends, which lost 2 bases and 0 bases, there was a span of 10 bases. The chain's CDR3 is CASSLRQFATNEKLFF. The CDR3 nucleotides read TGTGCCAGCAGCTTAAGACAGTTTGCAACTAATGAAAAACTGTTTTTT.

The chain combines TRBV7-2 with TRBJ1-2, with 8 nucleotides matching TRBD1. The length of the CDR3 is 14 residues. Germline CDR1 SGHTA, CDR2 FQGNSA. With V trimmed by 5 bases and J by 4 bases, 6 bases remained unmatched. This CDR3 reads CASSPDRASYGYTF. The CDR3 DNA follows: TGTGCCAGCAGCCCGGACAGGGCGAGCTATGGCTACACCTTC.

The V and J genes are TRBV5-1 and TRBJ2-2; D might be TRBD2 (5 bases). The CDR3 runs to 14 residues. V was shortened by 5 bases and J by 5 bases, with 13 bases between the two germline ends. Germline assignment: CDR1 SGHRS and CDR2 YFSETQ. Here the CDR3 DNA reads TGCGCCAGCAGAGCGAGGGAGACAACCGGGGAGCTGTTTTTT. Translation: CASRARETTGELFF.

This clonotype showed up just a few times. V is TRBV20-1 and J is TRBJ2-2, with 12 bases identical to TRBD2. CDR3 length: 16 amino acids. With V trimmed by 1 base and J by 2 bases, 2 bases remained unmatched. Germline V CDR1 and CDR2: DFQATT, SNEGSKA (reference sequence). The CDR3 nucleotides read TGCAGTGCTAGAGCTAGCGGGAGGGCAAACACCGGGGAGCTGTTTTTT. Translation gives CSARASGRANTGELFF.

The genes are TRBV5-1 and TRBJ2-1, with 8 bases fitting TRBD2. The germline V gene encodes CDR1 SGHRS and CDR2 YFSETQ. The CDR3 is 15 amino acids. Trimming at V came to 4 bases and at J to 7 bases, leaving 10 bases not matched to a gene. CDR3 nucleotides: TGCGCCAGCAGCAAACTAGCGGCCGGAGGAAATGAGCAGTTCTTC. Its protein is CASSKLAAGGNEQFF.

This clonotype came up a few times. This rearrangement joins TRBV28 to TRBJ2-1; TRBD2 aligns across 8 bases. With 1 base clipped from V and 5 bases from J, the junction kept 1 base outside the gene matches. Germline V gene data show CDR1 as MDHEN and CDR2 as SYDVKM. This CDR3 comprises 14 residues. The CDR3 region is CASSLSGGDNEQFF. The CDR3 DNA follows: TGTGCCAGCAGTTTATCGGGAGGGGACAATGAGCAGTTCTTC.

The table lists this clonotype with a few counts. Given a much more abundant clone one base away, this may be a read error. The chain couples TRBV5-6 to TRBJ1-5, with 9 bases matching TRBD1. The CDR3 spans 14 residues. The germline V gene has CDR1 SGHDT and CDR2 YYEEEE. V lost 0 bases and J lost 9; bases outside the gene matches: 4. CDR3 region: CASSLGTGDLPQHF. CDR3 sequence (DNA): TGTGCCAGCAGCTTGGGGACAGGGGATCTGCCCCAGCATTTT.

The sample holds a few counts of this clonotype. V and J are TRBV11-2 and TRBJ2-1; 8 bases match TRBD2. V lost 3 bases, J lost 8 bases, and 6 bases stayed unmatched. Per germline, CDR1 SGHAT and CDR2 FQNNGV. The CDR3 runs to 14 residues. CDR3 protein: CASSLRGALHEQFF. CDR3 DNA sequence: TGTGCCAGCAGCTTGCGGGGGGCTTTACATGAGCAGTTCTTC.

This clonotype was counted between two and nine times. The chain is built from TRBV12-3 or TRBV12-4 and TRBJ2-7, with 11 bases that match TRBD1. With V trimmed by 5 bases and J by 3 bases, 6 bases remained unmatched. The CDR3 consists of 15 residues. This chain's CDR3 is CASSAAGTGGYEQYF. The CDR3 DNA reads TGTGCCAGCAGTGCAGCCGGGACAGGGGGCTACGAGCAGTACTTC.

This clonotype was detected once. It may be a read error: a sequence one base away is much more abundant. This chain links TRBV15 with TRBJ2-5; a possible D gene is TRBD1 (6 bases). CDR1 is LNHNV, CDR2 YYDKDF, per germline (reference sequence). The CDR3 loop spans 18 amino acids. This CDR3 reads CVTSRDRPKTGSEETQYF. CDR3 in DNA: TGTGTCACCAGCAGAGATCGCCCGAAAACAGGGAGCGAGGAGACCCAGTACTTC.

This clonotype was observed a handful of times. Here the CDR3 DNA reads TGCGCCAGCAGCTTTATTTCGGGACGGGGGGACACCGGGGAGCTGTTTTTT. This gives the protein CASSFISGRGDTGELFF. The chain has TRBV5-1 and TRBJ2-2; TRBD2 matches 7 bases. This CDR3 is built from 17 residues. The J segment lost 3 bases and the V segment lost 2 bases, leaving 10 bases of the junction unmatched. Germline values: CDR1 SGHRS, CDR2 YFSETQ.

This clonotype was recorded a few times. The chain is built from TRBV7-2 and TRBJ1-1, with a tentative D call TRBD1 (5 bases). Trimming took off 4 bases at V and 1 base at J, with 16 bases between the two ends. Germline loops: CDR1 SGHTA, CDR2 FQGNSA. CDR3 length: 16 amino acids. CDR3 DNA sequence: TGTGCCAGCAGCTCCGTTTGGCTTGACAGGAACACTGAAGCTTTCTTT. This gives the protein CASSSVWLDRNTEAFF.

This clonotype has only a few counts. The chain links TRBV20-1 to TRBJ2-3, with 13 nucleotides matching TRBD2. Looked up from germline, CDR1 is DFQATT and CDR2 is SNEGSKA (reference sequence). This CDR3 has 15 amino acids. V dropped 6 bases and J dropped 6; count of bases not matched to a gene: 9. The CDR3 coding sequence is TGCAGTGCCTTTACTAGCGGGAGGGCCCGGGATACGCAGTATTTT. Translated, it gives CSAFTSGRARDTQYF.

This clonotype appeared a few times. The CDR3 sequence: CASSSLGARLFGEQYF. The CDR3 nucleotides read TGTGCCAGCAGTTCCCTGGGCGCCCGGTTGTTTGGGGAGCAGTACTTC. V gene TRBV12-3 or TRBV12-4 combines with J gene TRBJ2-7; D gene uncertain. This CDR3 spans 16 amino acids. V was cut by 4 bases and J by 7 bases, with 23 bases left in between.

This clonotype was detected once. The rearrangement links TRBV12-3 or TRBV12-4 to TRBJ1-2, with a weak D call TRBD1 (6 bases). The V and J ends lost 4 bases and 4 bases respectively, with 16 bases between them. The CDR3 is 15 amino acids. CDR3 residues: CASSWPLQGGYGYTF. As DNA, the CDR3 is TGTGCCAGCAGTTGGCCCTTACAGGGAGGCTATGGCTACACCTTC.

This chain joins TRBV6-1 and TRBJ2-1; TRBD2 matches 8 bases. CDR3 length: 19 amino acids. V lost 6 bases and J lost 0; bases outside the gene matches: 16. From germline, CDR1 is MNHNS and CDR2 SASEGT. The CDR3 bases are TGTGCCAGCAGACTATCCCCTAGCGGGTTCCCGAGCTCCTACAATGAGCAGTTCTTC. Translating gives CASRLSPSGFPSSYNEQFF.